The clone carrying this TCR beta chain was seen once. Antigen: not known. The data belong to a study of T cell responses to AZD1222 COVID-19 vaccine. Notes on the study in general: Nearly half of the spike-specific TCRs reportedly recognize variant regions that carry no mutations. AZD1222 recipients seropositive at baseline numbered only five to seven. Dominant at 160-218 and 743-854, vaccine-associated CD4 TCRs also spanned spike.

The assay was immunoSEQ multiplex PCR, and TCRdb's table has in-frame clones only and misses some. The table records tens of thousands of clones, over 75% of them present only once. The material was peripheral blood, obtained 28 days after the second AZD1222 dose. The sequence was obtained from an adult who received the AZD1222 COVID-19 vaccine.

CDR3 amino acids: CASSLRPSGDQETQYF. The DNA for the CDR3 is TGCGCCAGCAGCTTGAGGCCTAGCGGGGACCAAGAGACCCAGTACTTC. The J gene is TRBJ2-5, the V gene TRBV5-1; TRBD2 aligns across 9 bases. The CDR3 is made up of 16 amino acids. CDR1 is SGHRS and CDR2 is YFSETQ in the germline V gene. Germline trimming cut 1 base from V and 0 bases from J; bases unmatched to any gene: 4.